This T cell receptor beta chain was found in a study of T cell repertoires in cytomegalovirus infection (dated 2019 in TCRdb). About the full investigation: Alongside well-studied HLA-B-restricted epitopes, the peptide stimulations were aimed at recently identified HLA-C-restricted CMV epitopes, whose presentation resists viral immunomodulation. The HLA type of each donor mattered for the analysis, because public TCR beta signatures pointed to carriage of CMV infection along with the matching HLA type.

Study-wide findings and limitations: The ex vivo response was dominated by HLA-C-restricted CMV-specific TCR beta clonotypes, which also provided the single most frequent clonotype in two of eight donors. In both this cohort and an independent cohort of more than 350 donors, the cumulative frequency of public TCR beta family members distinguished carriers of CMV infection plus the relevant HLA type.

As regards this clonotype: Its binding antigen is unknown. Base quality data are lacking; no much larger clone is found one base away.

Data came from an Illumina HiSeq 1500. TCRdb trimmed public reads at Q25 via fastp, called clones via MiXCR and kept in-frame beta chains. Rows are combined by CDR3 protein, so each entry shows the most common genes and DNA. The sample includes approximately 730,000 distinct CDR3 sequences, with almost 30% observed a single time. Together, the top ten hold approximately 14% of the sample. The sample's treatment or condition label is to be understood as: in vitro stimulation with specific CMV peptide epitopes to enrich CMV-specific T cells. This receptor was identified in a human donor in good health (CMV status not recorded). Some clones in this sample may be carry-over from other donors' samples. The sample here was cultured CD8+ T cells from PBMCs, taken from culture after CMV antigen stimulation.

The CDR3 protein: CASSLGRAAPAIYGYTF. The DNA reads as follows: TGTGCCAGCAGTTTAGGGAGGGCTGCCCCGGCCATCTATGGCTACACCTTC. The chain is made from TRBV12-3 or TRBV12-4 and TRBJ1-2; no confident D gene assignment can be made. The V and J ends are trimmed by 1 base and 4 bases, leaving 19 bases between them. The CDR3, cysteine through phenylalanine, is 17 amino acids long. Only the CDR3 portion is preserved as DNA: 51 bases, with reading frame beginning at the first base.